Detailed here is one T cell receptor beta chain. The source of the sample is a study of blood T cell repertoires in COVID-19. The CDR3 extends over 14 amino acids. The germline V gene has CDR1 SGHDN and CDR2 FVKESK. Trimming pared 0 bases from V and 5 bases from J, leaving 10 bases between. Clones were read by immunoSEQ multiplex PCR, and TCRdb kept only the in-frame ones, dropping some. This sample has over 200,000 clones, with 75% to 85% found just once. Sequencing was done on a sample of peripheral blood. This TCR came from a woman in her twenties or thirties with COVID-19, enrolled during active disease. V is TRBV14 and J is TRBJ1-2; D possibly corresponds to TRBD1 (5 bases). The CDR3 DNA reads as TGTGCCAGCAGCCAAGATTCAGGGCGGTATGGCTACACCTTC. Translated, it gives CASSQDSGRYGYTF. Full variable domain (outside the CDR3, taken from reference TRBV14 and TRBJ1-2): EAGVTQFPSHSVIEKGQTVTLRCDPISGHDNLYWYRRVMGKEIKFLLHFVKESKQDESGMPNNRFLAERTGGTYSTLKVQPAELEDSGVYFCASSQDSGRYGYTFGSGTRLTVV.